Here is one TCR beta chain with its context. This specimen includes other DNA sequences encoding the same CDR3. The repertoire was sequenced with immunoSEQ multiplex PCR; TCRdb's copy has only in-frame clones and lacks some. The sample contains approximately 2,200,000 clones, around 93% of which appear only once. Germline V CDR1 and CDR2: MDHEN, SYDVKM. This CDR3 has 14 residues. With 3 bases removed from V and 6 bases from J, the gap between germline ends came to 13 bases. This record belongs to a study of shared clonotypes between healthy human individuals. Positively selected for CCR7, the CD45RO-negative cells used as naive CD8 cells excluded terminally differentiated effector memory CD45RA+ cells.

Sequences were obtained from naive CD8+ T cells from PBMCs. The receptor was isolated from a man younger than 30 in good health. Some clones in this sample may be carry-over from other donors' samples. J is TRBJ2-3 and V is TRBV28; D is perhaps TRBD2 (5 bases). This chain's CDR3 is CASSFGGLGDTQYF. The CDR3 nucleotides read TGTGCCAGCAGTTTCGGAGGCTTGGGGGATACGCAGTATTTT.